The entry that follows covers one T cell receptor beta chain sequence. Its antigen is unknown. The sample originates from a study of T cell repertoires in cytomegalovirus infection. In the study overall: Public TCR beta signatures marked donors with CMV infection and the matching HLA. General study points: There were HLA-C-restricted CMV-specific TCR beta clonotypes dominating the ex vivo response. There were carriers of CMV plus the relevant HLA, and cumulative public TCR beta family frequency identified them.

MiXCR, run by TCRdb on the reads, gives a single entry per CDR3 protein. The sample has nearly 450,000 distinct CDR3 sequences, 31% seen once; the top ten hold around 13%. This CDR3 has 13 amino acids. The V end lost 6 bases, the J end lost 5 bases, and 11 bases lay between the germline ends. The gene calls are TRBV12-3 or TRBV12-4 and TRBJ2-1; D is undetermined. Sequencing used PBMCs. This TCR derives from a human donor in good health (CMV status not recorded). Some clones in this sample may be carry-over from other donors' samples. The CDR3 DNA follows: TGTGCCAGCAGAAAGGGATCCGACAATGAGCAGTTCTTC. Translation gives CASRKGSDNEQFF.